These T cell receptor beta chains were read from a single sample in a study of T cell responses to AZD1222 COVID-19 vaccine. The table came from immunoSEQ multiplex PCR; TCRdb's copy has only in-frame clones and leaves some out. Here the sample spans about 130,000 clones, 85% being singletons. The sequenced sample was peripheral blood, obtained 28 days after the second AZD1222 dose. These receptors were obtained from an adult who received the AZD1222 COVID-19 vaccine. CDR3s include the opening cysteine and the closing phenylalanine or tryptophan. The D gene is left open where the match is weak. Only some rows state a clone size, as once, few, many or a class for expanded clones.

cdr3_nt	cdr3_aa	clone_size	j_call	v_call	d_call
TGTGCCAGCAGCCCGGGACTAGCGGGGGCCACAGATACGCAGTATTTT	CASSPGLAGATDTQYF	-	TRBJ2-3	TRBV3-1/TRBV3-2	TRBD2
TGTGCCACCAGATTTGAAGAGACCCAGTACTTC	CATRFEETQYF	-	TRBJ2-5	TRBV24-1	-
TGTGCCAGCAGTGAGGGCGGGTATGGCTACACCTTC	CASSEGGYGYTF	-	TRBJ1-2	TRBV2	-
TGTGCCATCAGTGAGAGGGGCCCCAATTCACCCCTCCACTTT	CAISERGPNSPLHF	-	TRBJ1-6	TRBV10-3	-
TGTGCCAGCAGCTCCACTGGCGGGGGGGGTGAGACCCAGTACTTC	CASSSTGGGGETQYF	-	TRBJ2-5	TRBV5-4	TRBD2
TGTGCCAGCAGTTACCAGGACAGGGGTAATTCACCCCTCCACTTT	CASSYQDRGNSPLHF	once	TRBJ1-6	TRBV6-5	TRBD1
TGTGCCAGTACCAAACAGGGCGGGACCGGGGAGCTGTTTTTT	CASTKQGGTGELFF	-	TRBJ2-2	TRBV19	-
TGTGCCAGTAGCCCCGGTCAACCCTACGAGCAGTACTTC	CASSPGQPYEQYF	-	TRBJ2-7	TRBV19	-
TGTGCCAGCAGCCGGGGACCCCAAGAGACCCAGTACTTC	CASSRGPQETQYF	-	TRBJ2-5	TRBV3-1/TRBV3-2	-
TGTGCCAGCAGCCAAGGACAGAAAGAGACCCAGTACTTC	CASSQGQKETQYF	-	TRBJ2-5	TRBV3-1/TRBV3-2	-
TGTGCCAGCAGCTTAGGGACACTGAGCAATCAGCCCCAGCATTTT	CASSLGTLSNQPQHF	-	TRBJ1-5	TRBV7-8	-
TGTGCCAGCAGGGACTCGACAGGCCCTGGAAACACCATATATTTT	CASRDSTGPGNTIYF	-	TRBJ1-3	TRBV27	-
TGTGCCTGGAGTGTACTCAACACTGAAGCTTTCTTT	CAWSVLNTEAFF	-	TRBJ1-1	TRBV30	-
TGTGCCAGCAGTTACTCGTCCCTAGCCGCCGGGGAGCTGTTTTTT	CASSYSSLAAGELFF	-	TRBJ2-2	TRBV6-5	-
TGTGCCAGCAGCGGTCGGGGCAGGGGGCTGTCTGGAAACACCATATATTTT	CASSGRGRGLSGNTIYF	few	TRBJ1-3	TRBV5-5	TRBD1
TGTGCCAGTAGTCTCTCCTTAGCGGGGGGCCAAGAGACCCAGTACTTC	CASSLSLAGGQETQYF	-	TRBJ2-5	TRBV19	TRBD2
TGTGCCAGCAGCTTTCGGTCTAGCACAGATACGCAGTATTTT	CASSFRSSTDTQYF	-	TRBJ2-3	TRBV7-2	-
TGTGCCAGCAGTTTAGGGACAGGCTCTGGAAACACCATATATTTT	CASSLGTGSGNTIYF	-	TRBJ1-3	TRBV27	TRBD1
TGTGCAAGTCGCTTAGCAGCGGGGACTAGCGGGGAGACCCAGTACTTC	CASRLAAGTSGETQYF	-	TRBJ2-5	TRBV12-2	-
TGTGCCAGTAGTAACTTACAGGTCCTGAACACTGAAGCTTTCTTT	CASSNLQVLNTEAFF	-	TRBJ1-1	TRBV19	-
TGTGCTAGTGGTTTGGGAGGATCCTCTGGAAACACCATATATTTT	CASGLGGSSGNTIYF	-	TRBJ1-3	TRBV12-5	-
TGTGCCAGCAGCTCACAGACGCTGAACACTGAAGCTTTCTTT	CASSSQTLNTEAFF	-	TRBJ1-1	TRBV11-2	-
TGCAGCGTGGAGGACAGGGAGACAGATACGCAGTATTTT	CSVEDRETDTQYF	-	TRBJ2-3	TRBV29-1	TRBD1
TGCAGCGTCCTCGGGACAGGGGACTACGAGCAGTACTTC	CSVLGTGDYEQYF	few	TRBJ2-7	TRBV29-1	TRBD1
TGCAGTGCTAGTTCAGGGAGGCCTGAAGCTTTCTTT	CSASSGRPEAFF	-	TRBJ1-1	TRBV20-1	-
TGTGCCAGCAGCGCGGTTGTGGCGGAGACCCAGTACTTC	CASSAVVAETQYF	once	TRBJ2-5	TRBV7-2	-
TGTGCCAGTACCGATACCTGGGGGTCGGTCTACGAGCAGTACTTC	CASTDTWGSVYEQYF	-	TRBJ2-7	TRBV19	-
TGTGCCAGCAGTTACGGAAACACCATATATTTT	CASSYGNTIYF	-	TRBJ1-3	TRBV28	-
TGCAGCGTGGAGGACAGGGGGCGCACAGATACGCAGTATTTT	CSVEDRGRTDTQYF	-	TRBJ2-3	TRBV29-1	TRBD1
TGTGCCAGCAGTTCCACAGGGCTTCGGGTAAATCAGCCCCAGCATTTT	CASSSTGLRVNQPQHF	-	TRBJ1-5	TRBV27	-
TGTGCCAGTAGTCCCAGGGGGGAGGTTCAGCCCCAGCATTTT	CASSPRGEVQPQHF	few	TRBJ1-5	TRBV19	TRBD1
TGTGCCAGCAGTTTCGATTCGGATGAGCAGTACTTC	CASSFDSDEQYF	-	TRBJ2-7	TRBV28	-
TGTGCCAGCAGCTTAGAAGGGCGGGGGGGACCAATAGCCAAAAACATTCAGTACTTC	CASSLEGRGGPIAKNIQYF	-	TRBJ2-4	TRBV7-8	TRBD2
TGTGCCAGCAGCGATAGCGGGGGGAGGTTTGCGCAGTATTTT	CASSDSGGRFAQYF	-	TRBJ2-3	TRBV2	TRBD2
TGCGCCAGCAGCCTGGGCGGGACAGGGGGCAACTATGGCTACACCTTC	CASSLGGTGGNYGYTF	once	TRBJ1-2	TRBV5-1	TRBD1
TGTGCCAGCAGCCACAGGGTTGGAGACTATGGCTACACCTTC	CASSHRVGDYGYTF	-	TRBJ1-2	TRBV7-2	-
TGTGCCAGCAGTGGAGGGGGGGGGCCGCGACTGTTACGAGGCTACACCTTC	CASSGGGGPRLLRGYTF	-	TRBJ1-2	TRBV6-1	-
TGTGCCAGCACTGAGAGGGCTACTTATTTCCACGAGCAGTACTTC	CASTERATYFHEQYF	few	TRBJ2-7	TRBV2	-
TGCGCCAGTAGGGGACAGTCAACTAATGAAAAACTGTTTTTT	CASRGQSTNEKLFF	-	TRBJ1-4	TRBV5-1	TRBD1
TGTGCCATCGCGCGAACCCATAGCGGGGGGGCTGAGACCCAGTACTTC	CAIARTHSGGAETQYF	-	TRBJ2-5	TRBV3-1/TRBV3-2	TRBD2